The subject of this entry is one T cell receptor beta chain. Its antigen is still unknown. The data originate from a study of OX40 agonist ivuxolimab in advanced cancers. Study at large: Patients were given ivuxolimab, an antibody that agonizes OX40 (CD134). General observations from the study: Fewer expanded clones were found on average in CD4+ than in CD8+ T cells.

Libraries were prepared by immunoSEQ multiplex PCR; TCRdb keeps only in-frame clonotypes and omits some of them. The sample has some 45,000 clones, 86% seen once. The ends were cut back, 3 bases at V and 2 bases at J, with 11 bases in the middle. This CDR3 is 14 amino acids long. Germline CDR1 is MNHEY and CDR2 is SVGAGI. The V and J genes are TRBV6-5 and TRBJ2-7, with D possibly being TRBD1 or TRBD2 (5 bases each). Source: CD4+ or CD8+ T cells sorted from blood, taken in a trial of the OX40 agonist ivuxolimab. The sequence was obtained from an adult with an advanced solid tumor such as melanoma, head and neck, liver or kidney cancer. CDR3 nucleotides: TGTGCCAGCAGTTATCGGGACGGACCCTACGAGCAGTACTTC. This gives the protein CASSYRDGPYEQYF.